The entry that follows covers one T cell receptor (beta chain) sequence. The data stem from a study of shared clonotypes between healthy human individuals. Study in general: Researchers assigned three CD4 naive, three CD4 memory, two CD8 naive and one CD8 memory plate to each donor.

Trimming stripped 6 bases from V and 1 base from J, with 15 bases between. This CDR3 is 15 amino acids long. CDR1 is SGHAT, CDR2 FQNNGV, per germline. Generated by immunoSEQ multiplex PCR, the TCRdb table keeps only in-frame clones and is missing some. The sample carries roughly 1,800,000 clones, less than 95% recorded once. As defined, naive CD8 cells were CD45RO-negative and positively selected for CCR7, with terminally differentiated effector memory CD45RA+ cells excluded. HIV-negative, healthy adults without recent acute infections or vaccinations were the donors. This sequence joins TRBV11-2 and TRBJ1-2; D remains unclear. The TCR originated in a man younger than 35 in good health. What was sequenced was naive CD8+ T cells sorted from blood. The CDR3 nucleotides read TGTGCCAGCAGTCCTGTGGAGGACCTTAACTATGGCTACACCTTC. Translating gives CASSPVEDLNYGYTF.